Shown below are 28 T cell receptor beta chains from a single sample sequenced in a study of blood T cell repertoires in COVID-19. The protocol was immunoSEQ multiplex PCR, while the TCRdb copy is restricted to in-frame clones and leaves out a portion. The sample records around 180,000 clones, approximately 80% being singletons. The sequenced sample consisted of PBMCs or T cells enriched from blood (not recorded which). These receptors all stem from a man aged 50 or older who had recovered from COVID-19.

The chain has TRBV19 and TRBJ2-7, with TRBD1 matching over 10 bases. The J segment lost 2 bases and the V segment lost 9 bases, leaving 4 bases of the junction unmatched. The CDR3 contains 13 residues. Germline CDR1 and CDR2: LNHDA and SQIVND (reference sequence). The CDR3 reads CASLGTGAYEQYF. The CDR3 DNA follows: TGTGCCAGCCTCGGGACAGGGGCCTACGAGCAGTACTTC.

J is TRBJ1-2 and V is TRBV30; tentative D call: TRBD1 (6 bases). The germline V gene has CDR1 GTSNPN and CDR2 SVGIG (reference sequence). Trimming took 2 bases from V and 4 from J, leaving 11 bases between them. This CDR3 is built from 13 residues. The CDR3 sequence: CAWSYGQSYGYTF. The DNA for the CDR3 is TGTGCCTGGAGTTACGGACAGAGCTATGGCTACACCTTC.

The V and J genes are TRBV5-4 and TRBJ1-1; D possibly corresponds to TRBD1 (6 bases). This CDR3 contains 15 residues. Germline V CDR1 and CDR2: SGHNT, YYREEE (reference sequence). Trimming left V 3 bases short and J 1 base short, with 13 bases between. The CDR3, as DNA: TGTGCCAGCAGCTCGTTCGTGGGGGCGAACACTGAAGCTTTCTTT. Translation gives CASSSFVGANTEAFF.

The CDR3 DNA reads as TGCAGCGCCCTGGGACAGGGGGTCGGTCAGCCCCAGCATTTT. The encoded protein is CSALGQGVGQPQHF. The V gene is TRBV29-1, the J gene TRBJ1-5, with 11 nucleotides matching TRBD1. Germline CDR1 and CDR2: SQVTM and ANQGSEA. The CDR3 runs 14 residues. Unmatched junction bases numbered 8, after V lost 7 bases and J lost 6 bases.

The DNA of the CDR3 is TGTGCCAGCCTAATAAAGAGCAACACCGGGGAGCTGTTTTTT. Translated: CASLIKSNTGELFF. The rearrangement uses TRBV6-5 and TRBJ2-2, with D unclear. CDR3 length: 14 amino acids. Per germline, CDR1 MNHEY and CDR2 SVGAGI. V lost 8 bases, J lost 2 bases, and 12 bases lay in between.

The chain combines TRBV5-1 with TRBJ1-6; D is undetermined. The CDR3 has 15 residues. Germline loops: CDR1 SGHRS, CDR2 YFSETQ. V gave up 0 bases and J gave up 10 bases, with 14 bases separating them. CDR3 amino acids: CASSLGPGDGSPLHF. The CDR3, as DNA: TGCGCCAGCAGCTTGGGACCCGGAGATGGGTCACCCCTCCACTTT. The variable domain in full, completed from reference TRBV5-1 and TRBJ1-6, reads KAGVTQTPRYLIKTRGQQVTLSCSPISGHRSVSWYQQTPGQGLQFLFEYFSETQRNKGNFPGRFSGRQFSNSRSEMNVSTLELGDSALYLCASSLGPGDGSPLHFGNGTRLTVT.

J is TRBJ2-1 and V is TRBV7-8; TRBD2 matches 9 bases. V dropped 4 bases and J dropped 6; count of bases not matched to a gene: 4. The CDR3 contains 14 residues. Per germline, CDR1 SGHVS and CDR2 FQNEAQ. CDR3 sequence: CASSSSGGSNEQFF. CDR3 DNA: TGTGCCAGCAGCTCAAGCGGGGGGTCCAATGAGCAGTTCTTC.

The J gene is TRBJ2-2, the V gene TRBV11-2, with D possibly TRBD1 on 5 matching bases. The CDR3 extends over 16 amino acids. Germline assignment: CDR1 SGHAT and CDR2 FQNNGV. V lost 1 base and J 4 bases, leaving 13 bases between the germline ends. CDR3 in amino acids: CASSLVGRAPTGELFF. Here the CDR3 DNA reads TGTGCCAGCAGCTTAGTGGGCAGGGCGCCCACCGGGGAGCTGTTTTTT. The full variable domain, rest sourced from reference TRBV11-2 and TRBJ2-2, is EAGVAQSPRYKIIEKRQSVAFWCNPISGHATLYWYQQILGQGPKLLIQFQNNGVVDDSQLPKDRFSAERLKGVDSTLKIQPAKLEDSAVYLCASSLVGRAPTGELFFGEGSRLTVL.

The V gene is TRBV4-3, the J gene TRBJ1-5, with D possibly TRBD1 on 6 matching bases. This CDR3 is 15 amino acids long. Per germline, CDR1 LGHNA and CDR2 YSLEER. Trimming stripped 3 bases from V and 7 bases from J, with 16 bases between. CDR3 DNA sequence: TGCGCCAGCAGCCAGAGTAGCAGGGGAGAGCAGCCCCAGCATTTT. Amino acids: CASSQSSRGEQPQHF.

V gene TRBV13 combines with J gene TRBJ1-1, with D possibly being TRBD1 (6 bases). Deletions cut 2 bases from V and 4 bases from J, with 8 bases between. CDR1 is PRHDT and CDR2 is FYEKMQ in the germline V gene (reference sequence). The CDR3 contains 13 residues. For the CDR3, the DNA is TGTGCCAGCAGCTTAAGACAGGTCACTGAAGCTTTCTTT. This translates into CASSLRQVTEAFF.

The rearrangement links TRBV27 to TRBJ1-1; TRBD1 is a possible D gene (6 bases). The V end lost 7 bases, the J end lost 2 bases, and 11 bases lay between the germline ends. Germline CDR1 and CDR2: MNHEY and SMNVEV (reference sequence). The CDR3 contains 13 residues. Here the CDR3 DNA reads TGTGCCAGCAAAAGACAGGTCAACACTGAAGCTTTCTTT. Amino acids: CASKRQVNTEAFF.

The CDR3 reads CASSLAGAGAYEQYF. DNA of the CDR3: TGTGCCAGCAGCTTAGCAGGTGCAGGCGCCTACGAGCAGTACTTC. The chain uses TRBV11-3 and TRBJ2-7; D remains ambiguous. Germline-derived CDR1 and CDR2 are SGHNT and YENEEA. The CDR3 is 15 amino acids. Trimming shortened V by 1 base and J by 2 bases, and 12 bases separated the two germline ends.

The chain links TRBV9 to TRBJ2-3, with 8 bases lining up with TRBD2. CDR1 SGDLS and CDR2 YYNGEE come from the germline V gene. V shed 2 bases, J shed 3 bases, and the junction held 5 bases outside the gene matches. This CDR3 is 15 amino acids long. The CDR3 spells CASSVPGGSTDTQYF. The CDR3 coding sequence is TGTGCCAGCAGCGTGCCGGGGGGGTCTACAGATACGCAGTATTTT.

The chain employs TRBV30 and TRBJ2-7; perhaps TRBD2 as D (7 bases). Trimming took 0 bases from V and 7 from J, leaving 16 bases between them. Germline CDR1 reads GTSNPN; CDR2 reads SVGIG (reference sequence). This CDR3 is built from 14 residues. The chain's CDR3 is CAWSVLAGAGEQYF. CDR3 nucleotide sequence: TGTGCCTGGAGTGTACTTGCGGGGGCTGGGGAGCAGTACTTC.

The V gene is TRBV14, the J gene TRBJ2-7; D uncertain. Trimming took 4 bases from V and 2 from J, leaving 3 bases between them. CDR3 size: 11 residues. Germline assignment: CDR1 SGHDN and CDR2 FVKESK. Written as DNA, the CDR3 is TGTGCCAGCAGCCGAGCCTACGAGCAGTACTTC. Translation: CASSRAYEQYF.

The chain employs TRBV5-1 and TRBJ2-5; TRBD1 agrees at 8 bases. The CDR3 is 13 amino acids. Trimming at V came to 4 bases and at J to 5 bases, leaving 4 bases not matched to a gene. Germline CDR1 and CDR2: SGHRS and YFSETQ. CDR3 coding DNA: TGCGCCAGCAGCCCGGACAGGGTTGAGACCCAGTACTTC. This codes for CASSPDRVETQYF.

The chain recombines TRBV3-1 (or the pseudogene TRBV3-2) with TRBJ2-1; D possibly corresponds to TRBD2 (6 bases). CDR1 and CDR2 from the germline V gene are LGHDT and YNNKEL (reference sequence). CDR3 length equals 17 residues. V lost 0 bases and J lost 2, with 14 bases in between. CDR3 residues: CASSQDVWGEPYNEQFF. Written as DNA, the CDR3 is TGTGCCAGCAGCCAAGATGTCTGGGGGGAACCCTACAATGAGCAGTTCTTC.

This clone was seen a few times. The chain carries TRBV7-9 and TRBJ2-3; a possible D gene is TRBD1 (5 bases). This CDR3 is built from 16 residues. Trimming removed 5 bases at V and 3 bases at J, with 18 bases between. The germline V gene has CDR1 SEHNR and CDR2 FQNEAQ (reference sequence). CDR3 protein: CASSGKRGHETDTQYF. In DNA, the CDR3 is TGTGCCAGCAGCGGAAAACGTGGACACGAAACAGATACGCAGTATTTT.

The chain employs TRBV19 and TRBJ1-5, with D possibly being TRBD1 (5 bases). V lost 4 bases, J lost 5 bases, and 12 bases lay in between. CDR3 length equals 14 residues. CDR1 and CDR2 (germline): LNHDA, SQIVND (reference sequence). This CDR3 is CASSSDSAYQPQHF. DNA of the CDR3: TGTGCCAGTAGTAGCGACAGCGCATATCAGCCCCAGCATTTT.

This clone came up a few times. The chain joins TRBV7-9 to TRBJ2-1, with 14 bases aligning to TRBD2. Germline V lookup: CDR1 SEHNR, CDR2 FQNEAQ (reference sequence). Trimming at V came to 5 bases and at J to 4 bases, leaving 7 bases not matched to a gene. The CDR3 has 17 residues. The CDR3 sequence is CASSHRLAGGIYNEQFF. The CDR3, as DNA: TGTGCCAGCAGCCACAGACTAGCGGGGGGGATATACAATGAGCAGTTCTTC.

DNA of the CDR3: TGTGCCAGCAGCTTAAAGAGAAGTCTGAACACTGAAGCTTTCTTT. Its translation is CASSLKRSLNTEAFF. This chain joins TRBV7-8 and TRBJ1-1; D not certain. V gave up 2 bases and J gave up 0 bases, with 10 bases separating them. This CDR3 is 15 amino acids long. Germline CDR1 and CDR2: SGHVS and FQNEAQ.

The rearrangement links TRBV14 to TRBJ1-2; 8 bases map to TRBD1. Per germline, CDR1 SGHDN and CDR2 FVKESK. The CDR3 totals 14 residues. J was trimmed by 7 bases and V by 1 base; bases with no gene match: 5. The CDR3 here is CASSQVSGGRGYTF. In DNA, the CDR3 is TGTGCCAGCAGCCAAGTGTCAGGGGGCCGTGGCTACACCTTC.

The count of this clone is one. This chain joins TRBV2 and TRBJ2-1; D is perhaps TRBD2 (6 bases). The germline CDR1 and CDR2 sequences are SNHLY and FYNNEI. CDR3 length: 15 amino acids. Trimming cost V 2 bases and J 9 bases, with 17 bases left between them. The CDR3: CASSERPSTSFEQFF. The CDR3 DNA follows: TGTGCCAGCAGTGAAAGGCCCTCGACTAGTTTTGAGCAGTTCTTC.

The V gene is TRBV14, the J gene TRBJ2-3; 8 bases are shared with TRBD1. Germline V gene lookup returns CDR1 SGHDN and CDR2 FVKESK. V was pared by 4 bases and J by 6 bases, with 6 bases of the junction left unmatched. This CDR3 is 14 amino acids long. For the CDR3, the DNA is TGTGCCAGCAGCCCATACAGGGGGAGTGATACGCAGTATTTT. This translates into CASSPYRGSDTQYF.

This CDR3 is CASSFGGGETQYF. The CDR3 nucleotides read TGTGCCAGCAGTTTTGGGGGGGGTGAGACCCAGTACTTC. The chain uses TRBV28 and TRBJ2-5; TRBD2 matches at 7 bases. The length of the CDR3 is 13 residues. V shed 3 bases and J 5 bases; nucleotides not matched to a gene: 3. CDR1 is MDHEN and CDR2 is SYDVKM in the germline V gene.

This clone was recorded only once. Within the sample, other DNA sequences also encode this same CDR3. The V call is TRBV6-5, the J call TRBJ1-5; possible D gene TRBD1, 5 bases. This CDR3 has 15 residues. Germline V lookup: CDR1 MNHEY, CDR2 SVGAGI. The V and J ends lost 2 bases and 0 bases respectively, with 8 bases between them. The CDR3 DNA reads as TGTGCCAGCAGTTACGGAACAGGTAGCAATCAGCCCCAGCATTTT. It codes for CASSYGTGSNQPQHF.

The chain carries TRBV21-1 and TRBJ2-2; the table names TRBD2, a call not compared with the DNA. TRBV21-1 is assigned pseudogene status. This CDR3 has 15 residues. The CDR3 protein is CASSKEGVQTGELFF. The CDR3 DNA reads TGTGCCAGCAGCAAAGAAGGAGTGCAGACCGGGGAGCTGTTTTTT.

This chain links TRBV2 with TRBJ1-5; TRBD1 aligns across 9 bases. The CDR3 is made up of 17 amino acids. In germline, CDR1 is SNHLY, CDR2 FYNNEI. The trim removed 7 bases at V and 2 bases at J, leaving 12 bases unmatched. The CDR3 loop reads CASNTGTGSRGNQPQHF. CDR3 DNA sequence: TGTGCCAGCAATACCGGGACAGGGTCTAGGGGCAATCAGCCCCAGCATTTT.